These 2 T cell receptor beta chains were all obtained from the same sample, sequenced in a study of blood T cells in healthy people across ages (dated by TCRdb to 2015 to 2017). Libraries were made using 5' RACE. Data came from an Illumina HiSeq 2500. A second about 7 to 11 cycle PCR used a sample-barcoded 5' primer and a J-beta primer mix. TCRdb reanalyzed the raw reads on its own, using fastp at Q25 for trimming and MiXCR for clone calling, and kept in-frame beta chains. Each record represents a unique CDR3 protein, reported with the most common genes and DNA among its rows. Present in this sample are around 750,000 distinct CDR3 sequences, 40% to 65% of which were seen just once. The biggest ten clones account for around 40% of the sample. The sequenced sample consisted of blood. Receptors originate from an elderly man in good health.

The chain has TRBV20-1 and TRBJ2-5, with 7 bases identical to TRBD2. The CDR3 has 16 residues. Germline V gives CDR1 DFQATT, CDR2 SNEGSKA (reference sequence). J lost 11 bases, V lost 3 bases, and 21 bases had no gene match. The CDR3 DNA reads TGCAGTGCTAGGACTAGCAAGGGTGGCTCCTACAGTGAGCAGTACTTC. Its protein product is CSARTSKGGSYSEQYF.

The CDR3 reads CASSEAPASATNEKLFF. The CDR3 DNA reads TGTGCCAGCAGTGAAGCCCCTGCGAGTGCAACTAATGAAAAACTGTTTTTT. The chain uses TRBV2 and TRBJ1-4; no clear D gene. The germline gives CDR1 SNHLY, CDR2 FYNNEI. Between the trimmed V and J ends, which lost 0 bases and 0 bases, there was a span of 11 bases. The CDR3 has 17 amino acids.